The entry below gives a single T cell receptor beta chain sequence along with its context. Its specificity is unknown. The investigators reverse transcribed all of the isolated RNA, so they sequenced expressed TCRB transcripts. The table came from immunoSEQ multiplex PCR; TCRdb's copy has only in-frame clones and leaves some out. Among some 150,000 clones listed, around 51% were seen once. The data belong to a study of beta chain features in type 1 diabetes. Study-wide context: Patient and healthy donor groups were alike in age, gender and cell yields.

CD4+ naive, central memory, regulatory and stem cell-like memory cells were sorted via CD45RO/CCR7/CD25/CD127/CD95/CD27. Purity above 95% was achieved in all sorted populations. Points from the study as a whole: The naive, central memory and Treg TCRB repertoires showed an apparent similarity that was greater among patients than among healthy donors.

Trimming removed 2 bases at V and 4 bases at J, with 14 bases between. The germline CDR1 and CDR2 sequences are KGHSH and LQKENI. This CDR3 has 16 residues. J is TRBJ2-2 and V is TRBV18; possible D gene TRBD2, 6 bases. The source of this sequence is a man younger than 35 in good health. The sample taken for sequencing was Tregs from blood. CDR3 loop: CASSPGKGLGTGELFF. The CDR3 region has the DNA TGTGCCAGCTCACCAGGGAAGGGACTGGGCACCGGGGAGCTGTTTTTT.